The present TCR beta chain was sequenced within a study of molecular identifiers for immune sequencing clone quantification. Findings and caveats of the study: The study found clones above 20 RNA copies held over 99% of effector molecules and under 1% in naive cells.

On this clonotype: What it binds is not known.

Making the bulk TCR libraries relied on previously described methods and listed TCR primers. TCRdb reprocessed the PCR reads via MiXCR and lists one record per CDR3 protein. The sample carries around 460,000 distinct CDR3 sequences, roughly 24% recorded once. V dropped 1 base and J dropped 0 bases, with 10 bases sitting between them. The CDR3 totals 16 residues. Germline assignment: CDR1 SGHTA and CDR2 FQGNSA. Isolation of naive CD8 T cells was achieved by sorting on a CD8+CD4-CCR7+CD45RA+ phenotype. The rearrangement uses TRBV7-2 and TRBJ2-1; D perhaps matches TRBD2 (6 bases). This sequence was found in a human donor in good health. Some libraries in this study had Jurkat cell RNA spiked in. Sequenced input: naive CD8+ T cells from blood, with Jurkat cell RNA spiked in. Subset: FACS-sorted CD8+CD4-CCR7+CD45RA+ naive T cells. Written as DNA, the CDR3 is TGTGCCAGCAGCTTAGTCCTAGCGAGCTCCTACAATGAGCAGTTCTTC. It translates to CASSLVLASSYNEQFF.